A selection of T cell receptor beta chains follows, all from one sample in a study of cytomegalovirus exposure and HLA in healthy donors. Sequencing was performed with immunoSEQ multiplex PCR; in TCRdb, only in-frame clones are kept and a portion is missing. The table lists 45,000 to 55,000 clones, over 60% of them singletons. Input material: PBMCs. The source is a man younger than 40 in good health and CMV-seropositive. The CDR3 runs from the conserved cysteine through the conserved F or W. A D gene is named only where the DNA matches it firmly. Size values are once, few and many counts, or a class for expanded clones, and some rows have none.

v_gene	d_gene	j_gene	abundance	CDR3nt	CDR3aa
TRBV7-9	NA	TRBJ2-7	NA	TGTGCCAGCAGCCATAGACAGGGAAAGGGGGGCGAGCAGTACTTC	CASSHRQGKGGEQYF
TRBV27	NA	TRBJ2-5	NA	TGTGCCAGCAGTTTACTAGGGGCGGGGGAGACCCAGTACTTC	CASSLLGAGETQYF
TRBV11-3	TRBD1	TRBJ1-2	NA	TGTGCCAGCAGCTTAGACCCCGGACAGGGGGCGGATGGCTACACCTTC	CASSLDPGQGADGYTF
TRBV28	NA	TRBJ1-2	NA	TGTGCCAGCAGTTCGCTCGGTAATAACTATGGCTACACCTTC	CASSSLGNNYGYTF
TRBV11-2	NA	TRBJ2-5	few	TGTGCCAGCAGCTCCCCTGGAGGAACAACCGACCAGTACTTC	CASSSPGGTTDQYF
TRBV2	TRBD1	TRBJ1-6	NA	TGTGCCAGCACCCAAGGACAGGGGGTTTCACCCCTCCACTTT	CASTQGQGVSPLHF
TRBV27	NA	TRBJ1-1	NA	TGTGCCAGCAGTTTATTGGGACAGAACACTGAAGCTTTCTTT	CASSLLGQNTEAFF
TRBV30	NA	TRBJ1-6	NA	TGTGCCTGGAGTGTGGGGGGGACCGATAATTCACCCCTCCACTTT	CAWSVGGTDNSPLHF
TRBV4-1	NA	TRBJ2-1	few	TGCGCCAGCAGCCACCAGGGTGCGAGTAGCTCCTACAATGAGCAGTTCTTC	CASSHQGASSSYNEQFF
TRBV5-6	TRBD1	TRBJ2-7	few	TGTGCCAGCAGGCTCAGGGGGCGCCGATCGGACGAGCAGTACTTC	CASRLRGRRSDEQYF
TRBV28	NA	TRBJ1-5	NA	TGTGCCAGCAGTATGATGGCCTTCGACAATCAGCCCCAGCATTTT	CASSMMAFDNQPQHF
TRBV18	NA	TRBJ1-3	NA	TGTGCCAGCTCACCGCAACAGGACTCTGGAAACACCATATATTTT	CASSPQQDSGNTIYF
TRBV5-5	TRBD1	TRBJ2-3	few	TGTGCCAGCAGCTTCCTTGGGACAGGGTCCACAGATACGCAGTATTTT	CASSFLGTGSTDTQYF
TRBV28	NA	TRBJ1-5	NA	TGTGCCAGCAGACGTACTCAGGTCCAGCCCCAGCATTTT	CASRRTQVQPQHF
TRBV6-6	NA	TRBJ1-5	NA	TGTGCCAGCAGTTATAGGGGTTTCGGCCAGCCCCAGCATTTT	CASSYRGFGQPQHF
TRBV7-6	TRBD2	TRBJ2-3	NA	TGTGCCAGCAGCCTGCCAACCTGGACTAGCGGGGCAGATACGCAGTATTTT	CASSLPTWTSGADTQYF
TRBV6-6	TRBD1	TRBJ1-6	once	TGTGCCAGCAGTTACATGGGGGGGACAGGGAACTCACCCCTCCACTTT	CASSYMGGTGNSPLHF
TRBV10-2	NA	TRBJ1-6	once	TGCGCCAGCAGTGAGTCCTGGCAGGCACCCCTCCACTTT	CASSESWQAPLHF
TRBV7-9	NA	TRBJ1-5	few	TGTGCCAGCAGCCCCGGGAGGACCGACAATCAGCCCCAGCATTTT	CASSPGRTDNQPQHF
TRBV5-1	NA	TRBJ2-7	NA	TGCGCCAGCAGCTTGGCCCAGATCTCCTACGAGCAGTACTTC	CASSLAQISYEQYF
TRBV18	TRBD2	TRBJ2-2	NA	TGTGCCAGCTCATCGACTAGCGGGGGACCCGGGGAGCTGTTTTTT	CASSSTSGGPGELFF
TRBV15	NA	TRBJ2-1	NA	TGTGCCACCAGCAGATCCAGGGGCGGGGGCGGTGGGGAGCAGTTCTTC	CATSRSRGGGGGEQFF
TRBV7-3	NA	TRBJ1-6	NA	TGTGCCAGCAGGGAGGACCATAATTCACCCCTCCACTTT	CASREDHNSPLHF
TRBV10-2	NA	TRBJ1-2	NA	TGCGCCAGCAGCCCGGGGACTCTCCCCGTCTATGGCTACACCTTC	CASSPGTLPVYGYTF
TRBV29-1	NA	TRBJ1-2	NA	TGCAGCGTTGAAGATTCGCGACAGGTGGGAGGCTACACCTTC	CSVEDSRQVGGYTF
TRBV5-5	TRBD1	TRBJ1-2	NA	TGTGCCAGCAGCCTTAAAGACAGGGAAGGGGATGGCTACACCTTC	CASSLKDREGDGYTF
TRBV6-5	NA	TRBJ2-7	NA	TGTGCCAGCAGTTCCCCCTCAAGAGGGGGCTACGAGCAGTACTTC	CASSSPSRGGYEQYF
TRBV2	TRBD1	TRBJ2-2	NA	TGTGCCAGCACCGGACAGGGTCCGACCGGGGAGCTGTTTTTT	CASTGQGPTGELFF
TRBV13	TRBD2	TRBJ2-3	once	TGTGCCAGCAGCTCTATCTCAGCGGGGGGCGGGTACACAGATACGCAGTATTTT	CASSSISAGGGYTDTQYF
TRBV7-8	TRBD1	TRBJ2-7	NA	TGTGCCAGCAGCTCCCGGGACAGGTCCTACGAGCAGTACTTC	CASSSRDRSYEQYF
TRBV28	TRBD1	TRBJ2-3	few	TGTGCCAGCAGTTTTCTTTTTACAGGGGGAAGGACAGATACGCAGTATTTT	CASSFLFTGGRTDTQYF
TRBV6-1	TRBD1	TRBJ1-5	few	TGTGCCAGCAGTATGGCGACAGGGGGCGGTCAGCCCCAGCATTTT	CASSMATGGGQPQHF
TRBV6-1	NA	TRBJ1-3	NA	TGTGCCAGCAGAAGGACATCTGGAAACACCATATATTTT	CASRRTSGNTIYF